This TCR beta chain was identified in a study of blood T cells in healthy people across ages. The second PCR ran roughly 6 to 11 cycles with a sample-barcoded 5' primer and J-beta primers. TCRdb used MiXCR to reprocess the 5' RACE reads, holding one entry per CDR3 protein. Of approximately 1,100,000 distinct CDR3 sequences in the sample, under 55% were seen once. The CDR3 length is 13 residues. Germline trimming cut 5 bases from V and 4 bases from J; bases unmatched to any gene: 4. Germline V gene data show CDR1 as DFQATT and CDR2 as SNEGSKA (reference sequence). The TCR sequence derives from a woman aged 55-75 years in good health. Material: blood. This chain connects TRBV20-1 to TRBJ2-5; TRBD2 matches 10 bases. CDR3 DNA sequence: TGCAGTGCTCTTAGACTAGCGGGAGAGACCCAGTACTTC. Its translation: CSALRLAGETQYF.